This T cell receptor beta chain comes out of a study of identical twins. Many counts were recorded for this clonotype. Its matching antigen is unknown. Overall study results and limits: Carriage of fewer insertions was seen in abundant cord blood beta clonotypes, whereas memory repertoires showed none.

The CDR3 sequence is 15 residues long. The ends lost 3 bases at V and 5 bases at J; junction bases unmatched: 5. The germline V gene has CDR1 KGHSH and CDR2 LQKENI. TCRdb reanalysed the 5' RACE reads using MiXCR and keeps one entry per CDR3 protein. The table has roughly 690,000 distinct CDR3 sequences, 6.1% seen once. Sequenced material: naive T cells sorted from blood. The chain joins TRBV18 to TRBJ2-1; 9 bases are shared with TRBD2. The origin of this receptor is a man younger than 35 in good health. In DNA form, the CDR3 reads TGTGCCAGCTCACCGGTAGCGGGAGACCACAATGAGCAGTTCTTC. Translation gives CASSPVAGDHNEQFF.